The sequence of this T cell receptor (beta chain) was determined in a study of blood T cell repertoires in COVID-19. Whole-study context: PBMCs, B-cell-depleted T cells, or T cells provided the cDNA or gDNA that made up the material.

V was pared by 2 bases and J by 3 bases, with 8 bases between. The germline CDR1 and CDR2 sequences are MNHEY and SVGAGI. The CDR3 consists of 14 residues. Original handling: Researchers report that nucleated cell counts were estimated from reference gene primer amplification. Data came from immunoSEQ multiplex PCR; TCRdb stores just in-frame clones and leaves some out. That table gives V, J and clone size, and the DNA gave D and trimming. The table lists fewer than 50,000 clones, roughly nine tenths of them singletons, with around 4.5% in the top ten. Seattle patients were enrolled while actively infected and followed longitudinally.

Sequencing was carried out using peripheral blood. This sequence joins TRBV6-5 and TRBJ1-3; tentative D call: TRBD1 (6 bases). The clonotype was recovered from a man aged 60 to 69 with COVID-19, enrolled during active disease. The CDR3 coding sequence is TGTGCCAGCAGTTACCAGGGGAATGGAAACACCATATATTTT. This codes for CASSYQGNGNTIYF.